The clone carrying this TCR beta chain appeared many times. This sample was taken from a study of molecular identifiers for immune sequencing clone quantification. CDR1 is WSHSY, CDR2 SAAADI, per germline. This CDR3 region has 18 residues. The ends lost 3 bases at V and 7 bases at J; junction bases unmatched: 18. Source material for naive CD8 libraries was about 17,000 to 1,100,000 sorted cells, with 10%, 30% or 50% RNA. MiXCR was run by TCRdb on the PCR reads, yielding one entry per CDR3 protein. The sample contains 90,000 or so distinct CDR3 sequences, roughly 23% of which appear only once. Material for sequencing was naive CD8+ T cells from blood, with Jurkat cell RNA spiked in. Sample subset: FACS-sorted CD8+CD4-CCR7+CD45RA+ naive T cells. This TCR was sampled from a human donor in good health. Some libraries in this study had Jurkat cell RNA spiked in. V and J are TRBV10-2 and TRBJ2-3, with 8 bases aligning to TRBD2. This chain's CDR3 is CASSDLRVLAGVVYTQYF. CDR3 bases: TGCGCCAGCAGTGACCTCCGGGTCCTAGCGGGTGTCGTGTATACGCAGTATTTT.